This T cell receptor (beta chain) was identified during a study of OX40 agonist ivuxolimab in advanced cancers. Overall study results and limits: Relative to CD4+, CD8+ T cells held more expanded clones on average.

Sequencing used immunoSEQ multiplex PCR; TCRdb keeps in-frame clones, though not all of them. The data contain more than 60,000 clones, more than 75% of them seen just once; the ten biggest clones take up roughly 5%. To note about this clone: The antigen is unknown.

Germline V gives CDR1 SEHNR, CDR2 FQNEAQ (reference sequence). The CDR3 spans 14 residues. Trimming left V 1 base short and J 7 bases short, with 10 bases between. This chain links TRBV7-9 with TRBJ1-4; the D is unclear. The material was CD4+ or CD8+ T cells sorted from blood, obtained in a trial of the OX40 agonist ivuxolimab. The clonotype comes from an adult with an advanced solid tumor such as melanoma, head and neck, liver or kidney cancer. CDR3 in DNA: TGTGCCAGCAGCTTAGGGGGTAAAGCTGAAAAACTGTTTTTT. This gives the protein CASSLGGKAEKLFF.